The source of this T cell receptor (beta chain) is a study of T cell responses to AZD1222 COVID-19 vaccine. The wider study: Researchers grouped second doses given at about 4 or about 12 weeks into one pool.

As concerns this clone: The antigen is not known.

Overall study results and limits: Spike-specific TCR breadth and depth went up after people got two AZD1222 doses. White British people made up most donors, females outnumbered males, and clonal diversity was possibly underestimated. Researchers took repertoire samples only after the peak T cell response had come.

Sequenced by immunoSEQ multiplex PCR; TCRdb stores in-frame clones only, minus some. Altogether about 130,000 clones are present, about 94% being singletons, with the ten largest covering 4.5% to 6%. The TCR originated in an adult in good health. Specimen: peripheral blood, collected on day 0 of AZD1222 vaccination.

DNA of the CDR3: TGTGCCAGCAGCCTTGTCTACTACAGGGGGCCGGGGATCTACGAGCAGTACTTC. It yields the protein CASSLVYYRGPGIYEQYF. The chain links TRBV21-1 to TRBJ2-7; the D segment call TRBD1 is taken from the table without a DNA check. TRBV21-1 corresponds to a pseudogene. The CDR3 consists of 18 residues.